This is a list of T cell receptor beta chains from one sample in a study of blood T cell repertoires in COVID-19. Data came from immunoSEQ multiplex PCR; TCRdb stores just in-frame clones and leaves some out. This sample has some 200,000 clones, with roughly 80% found just once. The sequenced sample was PBMCs or T cells enriched from blood (not recorded which). The receptors stem from a middle-aged woman with acute COVID-19. CDR3s include the opening cysteine and the closing phenylalanine or tryptophan. The D gene is left open where the match is weak. Expanded clones get a size class; other rows say once, few or many, or leave the size out.

abundance: once; v_gene: TRBV3-1/TRBV3-2; d_gene: TRBD1; j_gene: TRBJ1-1; CDR3aa: CASSQWDRNTEAFF; CDR3nt: TGTGCCAGCAGCCAATGGGACAGGAACACTGAAGCTTTCTTT
abundance: NA; v_gene: TRBV7-2; d_gene: TRBD2; j_gene: TRBJ2-1; CDR3aa: CASTGDSGRAGYNEQFF; CDR3nt: TGTGCCAGCACGGGGGATAGCGGGAGGGCCGGATACAATGAGCAGTTCTTC
abundance: NA; v_gene: TRBV10-3; d_gene: NA; j_gene: TRBJ2-7; CDR3aa: CAISAGSSYEQYF; CDR3nt: TGTGCCATCAGTGCGGGGAGCTCCTACGAGCAGTACTTC
abundance: NA; v_gene: TRBV25-1; d_gene: NA; j_gene: TRBJ1-6; CDR3aa: CASSDAARVDSPLHF; CDR3nt: TGTGCCAGCAGTGATGCGGCCAGGGTTGATTCACCCCTCCACTTT
abundance: NA; v_gene: TRBV30; d_gene: NA; j_gene: TRBJ2-3; CDR3aa: CAWSVGSGSTDTQYF; CDR3nt: TGTGCCTGGAGTGTGGGTAGCGGAAGCACAGATACGCAGTATTTT
abundance: NA; v_gene: TRBV20-1; d_gene: NA; j_gene: TRBJ1-1; CDR3aa: CSASWGSEAFF; CDR3nt: TGCAGTGCCTCATGGGGCTCCGAAGCTTTCTTT
abundance: many; v_gene: TRBV18; d_gene: NA; j_gene: TRBJ2-3; CDR3aa: CASSPDSHTQYF; CDR3nt: TGTGCCAGCTCACCAGACAGCCATACGCAGTATTTT
abundance: NA; v_gene: TRBV28; d_gene: NA; j_gene: TRBJ2-7; CDR3aa: CASSFSGRIVQYF; CDR3nt: TGTGCCAGCAGTTTTTCCGGGAGAATAGTGCAGTACTTC
abundance: NA; v_gene: TRBV6-1; d_gene: NA; j_gene: TRBJ2-2; CDR3aa: CASSEVQLNTGELFF; CDR3nt: TGTGCCAGCAGTGAAGTACAGCTGAACACCGGGGAGCTGTTTTTT
abundance: NA; v_gene: TRBV7-2; d_gene: NA; j_gene: TRBJ1-4; CDR3aa: CASSLGTVEKLFF; CDR3nt: TGTGCCAGCAGCTTAGGGACAGTGGAAAAACTGTTTTTT
abundance: NA; v_gene: TRBV7-8; d_gene: TRBD1; j_gene: TRBJ2-7; CDR3aa: CASSLVSTGGRYEQYF; CDR3nt: TGTGCCAGCAGCTTAGTTAGTACAGGGGGCCGCTACGAGCAGTACTTC
abundance: NA; v_gene: TRBV6-5; d_gene: NA; j_gene: TRBJ1-5; CDR3aa: CASSYSYTSNQPQHF; CDR3nt: TGTGCCAGCAGTTACTCATACACGAGCAATCAGCCCCAGCATTTT
abundance: NA; v_gene: TRBV19; d_gene: TRBD1; j_gene: TRBJ2-1; CDR3aa: CASSISGTGVYNEQFF; CDR3nt: TGTGCCAGTAGTATCTCCGGGACAGGGGTCTACAATGAGCAGTTCTTC
abundance: many; v_gene: TRBV4-2; d_gene: NA; j_gene: TRBJ2-5; CDR3aa: CASSHGTPNVETQYF; CDR3nt: TGTGCCAGCAGCCACGGGACACCGAACGTGGAGACCCAGTACTTC
abundance: NA; v_gene: TRBV15; d_gene: TRBD1; j_gene: TRBJ1-2; CDR3aa: CATSRTGGNGYTF; CDR3nt: TGTGCCACCAGCAGAACAGGGGGCAATGGCTACACCTTC
abundance: NA; v_gene: TRBV3-1/TRBV3-2; d_gene: NA; j_gene: TRBJ1-3; CDR3aa: CASSPFTGDSGNTIYF; CDR3nt: TGTGCCAGCAGCCCTTTTACGGGGGACTCTGGAAACACCATATATTTT
abundance: NA; v_gene: TRBV30; d_gene: NA; j_gene: TRBJ1-5; CDR3aa: CAWSAWTGQPQHF; CDR3nt: TGTGCCTGGAGTGCATGGACTGGTCAGCCCCAGCATTTT